This record concerns one TCR beta chain sequence. Its cognate antigen is unknown. This specimen comes from a study of radiotherapy plus CTLA-4 blockade in lung cancer. Study information: Objective responses were observed in approximately 17% of patients, and disease control was achieved by around 31%. The study's findings and limits: Clones of tumor-derived TCRs expanded in blood after radiotherapy plus ipilimumab.

The study treated chemo-refractory metastatic non-small-cell lung cancer patients with focal radiation plus ipilimumab CTLA-4 blockade. This CDR3 region has 12 residues. With 5 bases removed from V and 5 bases from J, the gap between germline ends came to 9 bases. Germline assignment: CDR1 MNHEY and CDR2 SVGAGI. Generated by immunoSEQ multiplex PCR, the TCRdb table keeps only in-frame clones and is missing some. Among 50,000 or so clones listed, 65% to 85% were seen once. This chain joins TRBV6-5 and TRBJ1-2; a weak D match, TRBD1 (5 bases). The sequence derives from a human donor with non-small cell lung cancer who had stable disease on radiotherapy plus ipilimumab. Specimen: peripheral blood, collected from a patient treated with radiotherapy plus ipilimumab. CDR3 in amino acids: CASSTGAYGYTF. CDR3 in DNA: TGTGCCAGCAGTACAGGTGCTTATGGCTACACCTTC.